This section outlines one TCR beta chain sequence together with its context. Its antigen is currently unknown. This sample is drawn from a study of shared clonotypes between healthy human individuals. Study overall: A donor's plate count was three for CD4 naive and three for CD4 memory; CD8 naive had two and CD8 memory one. Study-level points and caveats: A few donors shared about 5% of their naive CD4 clonotypes. Some clonotypes were shared by all four sorted-subset donors, while others were not shared. The non-shared ones had lower generation probabilities than the shared ones.

V was pared by 2 bases and J by 0 bases, with 27 bases between. Germline CDR1 reads SGDLS; CDR2 reads YYNGEE. This CDR3 has 21 amino acids. Genomic DNA of every subset was divided equally among multiple immunoSEQ plates. Some clones are missing from TCRdb's copy, which holds only in-frame ones; the method was immunoSEQ multiplex PCR. This table has roughly 1.4 million clones, 98% appearing once. The TCR comes from a man aged 25-40 years in good health. The genes are TRBV9 and TRBJ2-1; maybe TRBD2 (7 bases). The sequencing sample was made of naive CD4+ T cells sorted from blood. The sample's subset: CD45RA+ positively selected. CDR3 sequence (DNA): TGTGCCAGCAGCGTGTTGGGGGGGCGGGAGCCGCGTTTTAGCTCCTACAATGAGCAGTTCTTC. It encodes CASSVLGGREPRFSSYNEQFF.